This entry lists 7 T cell receptor beta chains sequenced from one sample in a study of vaccination and CD4 T cells after COVID-19. With the Oncomine TCR Beta short-read assay, DNA from cultured CD4+ T cells was sequenced. One entry per CDR3 protein, called by TCRdb with MiXCR from the PCR reads. The data contain 9,500 to 10,000 distinct CDR3 sequences, approximately 55% of them seen just once; the ten biggest clones take up around 40%. These receptors lack a known antigen. Treatment reported: roughly ten-day PBMC culture with coronavirus spike peptide pools or control peptides (ViraFEST assay). Sequencing input: CD4+ T cells from blood, cultured in vitro. These receptors originate from a human donor who had recovered from COVID-19.

This clonotype showed up just a few times. V is TRBV6-1 and J is TRBJ2-2, with D possibly matching TRBD2 (7 bases). V shed 5 bases and J shed 4 bases, with 14 bases lying between them. The CDR3 is made up of 15 amino acids. Germline-derived CDR1 and CDR2 are MNHNS and SASEGT. The CDR3 coding sequence is TGTGCCAGCAGTCCCGCGGGGGCCATCACCGGGGAGCTGTTTTTT. Encoded protein: CASSPAGAITGELFF.

Turning to this clonotype: An end of the junction differs from the germline gene, which may be a read error. DNA of the CDR3: TGCGCCAGTACAGGGGGCATGTACGAGCAGTACTTC. Translated: CASTGGMYEQYF. The V and J genes are TRBV10-3 and TRBJ2-7, with TRBD1 identical over 9 bases. The CDR3 contains 12 residues. The germline V gene has CDR1 ENHRY and CDR2 SYGVKD.

V and J are TRBV20-1 and TRBJ2-5; D is possibly TRBD1 (5 bases). V lost 2 bases to trimming and J lost 5 bases, with 15 bases between them. The CDR3 consists of 14 residues. CDR1 and CDR2 (germline): DFQATT, SNEGSKA (reference sequence). The CDR3 DNA reads as TGCAGTGCTAGAAGTACCGCAGGGTCGGAGACCCAGTACTTC. As protein: CSARSTAGSETQYF.

As for this clonotype: At one boundary the junction diverges from the germline segment, which might be a read error. This chain connects TRBV12-5 to TRBJ1-2, with TRBD1 identical over 7 bases. CDR1 and CDR2 (germline): LGHNT, FRNRAP. The CDR3 runs 11 residues. In DNA form, the CDR3 reads TGTGCTAGTGGTTTGCCACGGGGGACAGCCTTC. It translates to CASGLPRGTAF.

On this clonotype: Germline and junction disagree at one end, which may indicate a read error. The chain recombines TRBV6-1 with TRBJ2-2; D call uncertain. CDR1 and CDR2 from the germline V gene are MNHNS and SASEGT. The CDR3 has 15 residues. CDR3 loop: CVSTKRAPNTGELFF. The CDR3 coding sequence is TGTGTCAGCACCAAACGTGCCCCGAACACCGGGGAGCTGTTTTTT.

The chain links TRBV7-2 to TRBJ2-7, with TRBD2 matching over 9 bases. V was pared by 3 bases and J by 4 bases, with 13 bases of the junction left unmatched. The germline V gene has CDR1 SGHTA and CDR2 FQGNSA. The CDR3 is 17 amino acids. The CDR3 sequence: CASSLSRGGRVPYEQYF. In DNA form, the CDR3 reads TGTGCCAGCAGCTTGTCGCGGGGGGGCCGAGTTCCTTACGAGCAGTACTTC.

The CDR3 DNA is TGTGCCAGCAGAACCCAGGGTTTGGGCTACACCTTC. Its protein is CASRTQGLGYTF. The chain combines TRBV10-3 with TRBJ1-2; possible D gene TRBD1, 5 bases. Trimming pared 10 bases from V and 8 bases from J, leaving 17 bases between. The CDR3 totals 12 residues. In germline, CDR1 is ENHRY, CDR2 SYGVKD.